This entry is about one T cell receptor beta chain. The data were taken from a study of blood T cell repertoires in COVID-19. Trimming stripped 4 bases from V and 1 base from J, with 11 bases between. The CDR3 is 14 amino acids. CDR1 and CDR2 from the germline V gene are SGHAT and FQNNGV. Libraries were prepared by immunoSEQ multiplex PCR; TCRdb keeps only in-frame clonotypes and omits some of them. This table has more than 300,000 clones, roughly 90% appearing once. The receptor comes from a man between 18 and 29 years old who had recovered from COVID-19. The sequencing sample was made of peripheral blood. V usage is TRBV11-2 and J usage is TRBJ2-7, with D possibly TRBD1 on 6 matching bases. In DNA, the CDR3 is TGTGCCAGCAGCTCCCACAGGGTTTCCTACGAGCAGTACTTC. Protein: CASSSHRVSYEQYF.